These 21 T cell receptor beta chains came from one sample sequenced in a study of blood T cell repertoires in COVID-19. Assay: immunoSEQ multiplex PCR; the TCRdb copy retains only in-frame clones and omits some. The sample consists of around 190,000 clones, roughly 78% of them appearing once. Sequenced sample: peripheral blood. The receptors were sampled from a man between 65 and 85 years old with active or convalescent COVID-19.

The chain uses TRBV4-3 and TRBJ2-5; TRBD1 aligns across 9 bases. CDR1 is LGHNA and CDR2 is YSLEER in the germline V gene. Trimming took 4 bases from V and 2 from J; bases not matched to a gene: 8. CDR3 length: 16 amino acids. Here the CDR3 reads CASSRGIGTGQETQYF. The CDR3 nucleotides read TGCGCCAGCAGCCGGGGGATCGGGACAGGGCAAGAGACCCAGTACTTC.

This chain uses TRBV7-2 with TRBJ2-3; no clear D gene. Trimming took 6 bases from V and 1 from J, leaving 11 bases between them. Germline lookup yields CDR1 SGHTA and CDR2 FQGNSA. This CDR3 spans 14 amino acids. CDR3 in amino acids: CASSRSSGTDTQYF. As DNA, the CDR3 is TGTGCCAGCAGTCGGAGCAGCGGCACAGATACGCAGTATTTT.

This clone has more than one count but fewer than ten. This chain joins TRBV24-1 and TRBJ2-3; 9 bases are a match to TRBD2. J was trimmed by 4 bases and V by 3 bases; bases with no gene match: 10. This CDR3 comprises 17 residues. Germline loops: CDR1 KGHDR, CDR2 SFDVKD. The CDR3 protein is CATSDQYSGGYPDTQYF. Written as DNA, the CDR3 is TGTGCCACCAGTGATCAGTATAGCGGGGGTTACCCAGATACGCAGTATTTT.

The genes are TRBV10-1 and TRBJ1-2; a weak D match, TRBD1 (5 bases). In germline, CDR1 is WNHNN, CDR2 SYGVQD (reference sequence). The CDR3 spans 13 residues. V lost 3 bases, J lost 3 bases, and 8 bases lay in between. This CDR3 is CASSDGADYGYTF. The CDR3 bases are TGCGCCAGCAGTGATGGGGCGGACTATGGCTACACCTTC.

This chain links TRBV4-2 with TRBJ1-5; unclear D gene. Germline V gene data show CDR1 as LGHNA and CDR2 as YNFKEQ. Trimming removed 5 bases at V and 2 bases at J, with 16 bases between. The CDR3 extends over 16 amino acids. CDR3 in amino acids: CASSIRALEGNQPQHF. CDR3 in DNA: TGTGCCAGCAGCATAAGGGCGTTGGAGGGCAATCAGCCCCAGCATTTT.

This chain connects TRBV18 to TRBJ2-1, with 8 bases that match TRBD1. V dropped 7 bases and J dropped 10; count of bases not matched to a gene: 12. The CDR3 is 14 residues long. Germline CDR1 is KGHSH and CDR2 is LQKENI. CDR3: CASFPGGSQGEQFF. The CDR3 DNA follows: TGTGCCAGCTTCCCAGGGGGCAGCCAGGGCGAGCAGTTCTTC.

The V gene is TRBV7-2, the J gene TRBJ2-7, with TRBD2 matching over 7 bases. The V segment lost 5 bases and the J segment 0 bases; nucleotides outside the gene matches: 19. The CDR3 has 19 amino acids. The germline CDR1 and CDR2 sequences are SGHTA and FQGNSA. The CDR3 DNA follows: TGTGCCAGCAGCCCAGCCCCCTATAGCGGGCGAAGGAGCTCCTACGAGCAGTACTTC. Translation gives CASSPAPYSGRRSSYEQYF.

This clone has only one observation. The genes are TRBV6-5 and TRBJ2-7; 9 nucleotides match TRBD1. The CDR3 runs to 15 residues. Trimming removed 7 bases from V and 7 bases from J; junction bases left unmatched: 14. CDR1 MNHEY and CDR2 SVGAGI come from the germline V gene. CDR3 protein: CASTFKGQGGWEQYF. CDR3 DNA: TGTGCCAGCACTTTTAAGGGACAGGGAGGTTGGGAGCAGTACTTC.

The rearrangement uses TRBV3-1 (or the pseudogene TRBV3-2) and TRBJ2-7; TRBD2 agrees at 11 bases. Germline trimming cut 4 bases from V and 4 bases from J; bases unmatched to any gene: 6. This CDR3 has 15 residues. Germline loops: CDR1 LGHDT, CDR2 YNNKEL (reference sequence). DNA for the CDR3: TGTGCCAGCAGCCTAGCGGGAGGGCGTTGGTACGAGCAGTACTTC. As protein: CASSLAGGRWYEQYF.

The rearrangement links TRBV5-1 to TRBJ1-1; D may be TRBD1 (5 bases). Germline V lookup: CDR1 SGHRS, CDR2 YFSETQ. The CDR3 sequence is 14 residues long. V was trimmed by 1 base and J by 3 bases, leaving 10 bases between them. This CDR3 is CASSLKGQDTEAFF. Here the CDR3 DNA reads TGCGCCAGCAGCTTGAAGGGGCAGGACACTGAAGCTTTCTTT.

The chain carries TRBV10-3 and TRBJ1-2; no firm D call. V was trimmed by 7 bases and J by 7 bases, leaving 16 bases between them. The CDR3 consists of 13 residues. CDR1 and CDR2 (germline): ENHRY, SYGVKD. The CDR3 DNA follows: TGTGCCATCACCGAGGTGGGAGGAGTTGGCTACACCTTC. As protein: CAITEVGGVGYTF.

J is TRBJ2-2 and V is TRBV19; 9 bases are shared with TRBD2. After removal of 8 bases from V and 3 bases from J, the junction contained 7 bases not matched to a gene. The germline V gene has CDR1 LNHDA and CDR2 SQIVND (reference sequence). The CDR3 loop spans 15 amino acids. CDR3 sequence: CASVSGGRYTGELFF. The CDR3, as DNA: TGTGCCAGTGTTAGCGGGGGACGATACACCGGGGAGCTGTTTTTT.

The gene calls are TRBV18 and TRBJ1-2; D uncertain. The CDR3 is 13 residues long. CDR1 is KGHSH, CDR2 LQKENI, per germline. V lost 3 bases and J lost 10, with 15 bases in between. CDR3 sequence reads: CASSPPHSTSYTF. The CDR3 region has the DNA TGTGCCAGCTCACCGCCACATTCAACCTCCTACACCTTC. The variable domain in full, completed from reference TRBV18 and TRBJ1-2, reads NAGVMQNPRHLVRRRGQEARLRCSPMKGHSHVYWYRQLPEEGLKFMVYLQKENIIDESGMPKERFSAEFPKEGPSILRIQQVVRGDSAAYFCASSPPHSTSYTFGSGTRLTVV.

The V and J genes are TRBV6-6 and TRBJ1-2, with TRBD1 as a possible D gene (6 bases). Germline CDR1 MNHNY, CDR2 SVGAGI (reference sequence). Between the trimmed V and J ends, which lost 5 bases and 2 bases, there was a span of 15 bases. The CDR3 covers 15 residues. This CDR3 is CASSPTQDRNYGYTF. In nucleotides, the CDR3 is TGTGCCAGCAGTCCTACTCAGGACAGAAACTATGGCTACACCTTC.

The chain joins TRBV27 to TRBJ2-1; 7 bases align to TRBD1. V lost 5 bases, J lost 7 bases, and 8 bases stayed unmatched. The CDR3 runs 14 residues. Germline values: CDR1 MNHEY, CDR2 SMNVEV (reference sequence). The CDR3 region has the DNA TGTGCCAGCAGTATCCTAGGGGGCGAGAATGAGCAGTTCTTC. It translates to CASSILGGENEQFF.

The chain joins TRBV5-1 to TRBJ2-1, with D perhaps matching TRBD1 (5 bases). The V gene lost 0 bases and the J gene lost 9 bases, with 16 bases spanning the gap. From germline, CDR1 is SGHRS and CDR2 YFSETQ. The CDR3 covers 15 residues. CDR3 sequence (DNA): TGCGCCAGCAGCTTGGCTAGTCAAAATAGGGGTGAGCAGTTCTTC. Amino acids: CASSLASQNRGEQFF.

The CDR3, as DNA: TGTGCCGGGAACAGACAGGGGGCCAGCGAGCAGTACTTC. Translated, it gives CAGNRQGASEQYF. V is TRBV2 and J is TRBJ2-7; 10 bases are shared with TRBD1. This CDR3 comprises 13 residues. Germline V lookup: CDR1 SNHLY, CDR2 FYNNEI. V dropped 11 bases and J dropped 6; count of bases not matched to a gene: 10.

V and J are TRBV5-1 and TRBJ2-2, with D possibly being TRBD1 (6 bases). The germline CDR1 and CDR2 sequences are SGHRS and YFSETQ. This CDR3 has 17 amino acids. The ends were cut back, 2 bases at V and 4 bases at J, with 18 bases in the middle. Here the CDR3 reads CASSFAADRLGTGELFF. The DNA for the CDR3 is TGCGCCAGCAGCTTTGCCGCCGACAGGCTGGGCACCGGGGAGCTGTTTTTT.

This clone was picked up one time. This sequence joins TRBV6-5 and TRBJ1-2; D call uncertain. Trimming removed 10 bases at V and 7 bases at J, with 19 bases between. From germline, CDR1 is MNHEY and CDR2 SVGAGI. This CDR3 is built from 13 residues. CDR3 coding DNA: TGTGCCACCCACGATGCCGGGGTTGGTGGCTACACCTTC. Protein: CATHDAGVGGYTF.

CDR3 loop: CASSLLNTREKLFF. For the CDR3, the DNA is TGTGCCAGCTCACTCCTCAACACGAGGGAAAAACTGTTTTTT. V gene TRBV18 combines with J gene TRBJ1-4; D ambiguous. CDR1 KGHSH and CDR2 LQKENI come from the germline V gene. The CDR3 runs to 14 residues. V lost 4 bases to trimming and J lost 8 bases, with 14 bases between them. Based on the CDR3 plus reference TRBV18 and TRBJ1-4, the full variable domain is NAGVMQNPRHLVRRRGQEARLRCSPMKGHSHVYWYRQLPEEGLKFMVYLQKENIIDESGMPKERFSAEFPKEGPSILRIQQVVRGDSAAYFCASSLLNTREKLFFGSGTQLSVL.

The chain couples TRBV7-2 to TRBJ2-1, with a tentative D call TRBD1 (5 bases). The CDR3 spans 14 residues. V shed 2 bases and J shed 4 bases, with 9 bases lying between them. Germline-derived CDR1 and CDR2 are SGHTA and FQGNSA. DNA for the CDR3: TGTGCCAGCAGCTTACGCCAGGGATACAATGAGCAGTTCTTC. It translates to CASSLRQGYNEQFF.